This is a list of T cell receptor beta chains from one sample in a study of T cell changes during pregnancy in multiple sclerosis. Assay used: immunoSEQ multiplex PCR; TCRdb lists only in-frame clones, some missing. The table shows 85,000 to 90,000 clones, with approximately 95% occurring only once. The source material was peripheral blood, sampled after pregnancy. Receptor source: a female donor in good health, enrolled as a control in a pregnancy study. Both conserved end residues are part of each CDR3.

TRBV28	CASTPDSGRFVYEQYF
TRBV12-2	CASRPLVWDRAAYEQYF
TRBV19	CASSSRTGSMNTEAFF
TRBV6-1	CASSDGGRTEAFF
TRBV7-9	CASSLGDRDRARGYTF
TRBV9	CASAFGTGPYEQYF
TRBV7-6	CASSLAGGRLGGDEQYF
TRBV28	CTSSEPAGGQTDTQYF
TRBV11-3	CASSSPRGESSYNEQFF
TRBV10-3	CAISGDGSSREQYF
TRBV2	CASSPRTGNTGELFF
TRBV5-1	CASSPGTTTDTQYF
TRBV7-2	CASSPGSGTAEQYF
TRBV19	CASSIPRGLDQPQHF
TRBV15	CATSADSQETQYF
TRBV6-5	CASSYLGLAAQETQYF
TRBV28	CASSSQTGVDGEKLFF
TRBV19	CASSYSATTVLSSYEQYF
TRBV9	CASSVVSGTYGYTF
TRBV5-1	CASSSPFRGRNNEQFF
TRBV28	CASSWDRGATNEKLFF
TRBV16	CASSPSTGTKISYEQYF
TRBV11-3	CASTLLTEIYEQYF
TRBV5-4	CASSPLQREPYNEQFF
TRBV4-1	CASSPWTGKGETQYF
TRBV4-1	CASSRGVTASSYEQYF
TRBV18	CASSPSAGVSGNTIYF
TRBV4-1	CASTQGGLAGYNEQFF
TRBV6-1	CASRSAGPGEQYF
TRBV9	CASSPRTSGGEQFF
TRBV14	CASSQGLAGAGELFF
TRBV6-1	CASSEPAGGPTEQYF
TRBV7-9	CASSPRASGLGETQYF
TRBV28	CASPPVVGDYSNPAQHF
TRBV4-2	CASSQDSGGSYNEQFF
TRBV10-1	CASSRQGVCLADTYNEQFF
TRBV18	CASSALAGTDTQYF
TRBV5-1	CASSPRTGDGYTF
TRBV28	CASSLRPGDLYNEQFF
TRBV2	CASSTSGRGSSYEQYF